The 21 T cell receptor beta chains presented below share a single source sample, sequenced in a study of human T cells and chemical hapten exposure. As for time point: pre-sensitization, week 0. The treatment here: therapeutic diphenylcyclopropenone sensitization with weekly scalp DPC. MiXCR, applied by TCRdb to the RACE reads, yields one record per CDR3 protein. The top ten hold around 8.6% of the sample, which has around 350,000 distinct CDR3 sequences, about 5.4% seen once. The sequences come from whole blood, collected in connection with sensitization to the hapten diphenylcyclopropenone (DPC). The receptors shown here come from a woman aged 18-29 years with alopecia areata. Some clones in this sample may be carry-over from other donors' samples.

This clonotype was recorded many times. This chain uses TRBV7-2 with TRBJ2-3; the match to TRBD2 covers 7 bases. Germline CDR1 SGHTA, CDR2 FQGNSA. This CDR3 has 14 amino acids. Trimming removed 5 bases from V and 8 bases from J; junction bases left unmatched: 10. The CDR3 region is CASSPQTSLGTQYF. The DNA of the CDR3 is TGTGCCAGCAGCCCGCAGACTAGCCTCGGTACGCAGTATTTT.

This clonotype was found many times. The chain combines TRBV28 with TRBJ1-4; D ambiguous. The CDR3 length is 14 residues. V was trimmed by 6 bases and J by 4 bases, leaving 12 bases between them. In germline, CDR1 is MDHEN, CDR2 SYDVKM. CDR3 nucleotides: TGTGCCAGCAGACCTGACGGAGTTAATGAAAAACTGTTTTTT. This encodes CASRPDGVNEKLFF.

CDR3 coding DNA: TGTGCCAGCAGCTCCTACCCGGTAGGACAATTCACCTACGAGCAGTACTTC. This sequence encodes CASSSYPVGQFTYEQYF. V and J are TRBV7-2 and TRBJ2-7; D is possibly TRBD1 (5 bases). The CDR3 totals 17 residues. CDR1 SGHTA and CDR2 FQGNSA come from the germline V gene. V was clipped by 4 bases and J by 2 bases, with 21 bases between them.

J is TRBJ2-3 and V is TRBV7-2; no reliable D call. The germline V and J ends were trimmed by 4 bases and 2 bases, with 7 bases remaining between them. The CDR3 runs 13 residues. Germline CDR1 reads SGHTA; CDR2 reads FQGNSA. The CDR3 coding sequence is TGTGCCAGCAGCTCCAGTATCACAGATACGCAGTATTTT. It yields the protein CASSSSITDTQYF. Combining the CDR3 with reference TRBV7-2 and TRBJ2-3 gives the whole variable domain GAGVSQSPSNKVTEKGKDVELRCDPISGHTALYWYRQSLGQGLEFLIYFQGNSAPDKSGLPSDRFSAERTGGSVSTLTIQRTQQEDSAVYLCASSSSITDTQYFGPGTRLTVL.

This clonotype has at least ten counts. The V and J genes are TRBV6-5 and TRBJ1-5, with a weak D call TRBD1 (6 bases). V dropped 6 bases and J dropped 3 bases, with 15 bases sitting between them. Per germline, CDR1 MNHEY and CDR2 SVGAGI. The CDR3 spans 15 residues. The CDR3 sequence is CASRGTGNYNQPQHF. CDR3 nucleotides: TGTGCCAGCAGGGGTACAGGGAACTACAATCAGCCCCAGCATTTT.

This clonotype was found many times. The CDR3: CASSNRDRGPEQYF. The CDR3 nucleotides read TGTGCCAGCAGCAACCGGGACAGGGGGCCTGAGCAGTACTTC. The chain is built from TRBV12-3 or TRBV12-4 and TRBJ2-7, with TRBD1 matching over 12 bases. The ends lost 6 bases at V and 7 bases at J; junction bases unmatched: 7. The CDR3 is made up of 14 amino acids.

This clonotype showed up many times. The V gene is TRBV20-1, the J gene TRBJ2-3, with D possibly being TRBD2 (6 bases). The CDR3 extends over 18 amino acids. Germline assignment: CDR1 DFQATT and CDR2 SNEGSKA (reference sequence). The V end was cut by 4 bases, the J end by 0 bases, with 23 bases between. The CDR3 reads CSAKHSFGGPHSTDTQYF. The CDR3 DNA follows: TGCAGTGCTAAGCATAGTTTCGGGGGTCCACACAGCACAGATACGCAGTATTTT.

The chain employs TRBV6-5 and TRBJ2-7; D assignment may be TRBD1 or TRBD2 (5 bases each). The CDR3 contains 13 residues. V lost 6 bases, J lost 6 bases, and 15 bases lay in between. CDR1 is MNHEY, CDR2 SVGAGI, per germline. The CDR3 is CASSLRGAGEQYF. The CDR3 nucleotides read TGTGCCAGCAGCCTCCGGGGCGCGGGCGAGCAGTACTTC.

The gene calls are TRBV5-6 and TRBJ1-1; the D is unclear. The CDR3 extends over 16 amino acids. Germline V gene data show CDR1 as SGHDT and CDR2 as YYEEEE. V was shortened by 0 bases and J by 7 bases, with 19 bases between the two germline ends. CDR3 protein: CASSLAAQSPLVEAFF. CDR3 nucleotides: TGTGCCAGCAGCTTGGCAGCGCAGAGCCCCCTCGTTGAAGCTTTCTTT.

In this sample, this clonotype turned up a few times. The chain's CDR3 is CASSEAAGQLRYTF. For the CDR3, the DNA is TGTGCCAGCAGTGAAGCGGCGGGTCAATTGCGCTACACCTTC. The chain links TRBV2 to TRBJ1-2; unclear D gene. This CDR3 has 14 residues. The V and J ends lost 0 bases and 9 bases respectively, with 14 bases between them. Germline loops: CDR1 SNHLY, CDR2 FYNNEI. The variable domain in full, completed from reference TRBV2 and TRBJ1-2, reads EPEVTQTPSHQVTQMGQEVILRCVPISNHLYFYWYRQILGQKVEFLVSFYNNEISEKSEIFDDQFSVERPDGSNFTLKIRSTKLEDSAMYFCASSEAAGQLRYTFGSGTRLTVV.

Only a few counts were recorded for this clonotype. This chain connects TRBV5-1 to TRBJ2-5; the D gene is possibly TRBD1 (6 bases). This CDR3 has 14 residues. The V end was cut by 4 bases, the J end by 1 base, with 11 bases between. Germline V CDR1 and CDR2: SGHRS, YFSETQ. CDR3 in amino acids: CASSRGQIQETQYF. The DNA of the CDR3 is TGCGCCAGCAGCAGAGGACAGATCCAAGAGACCCAGTACTTC.

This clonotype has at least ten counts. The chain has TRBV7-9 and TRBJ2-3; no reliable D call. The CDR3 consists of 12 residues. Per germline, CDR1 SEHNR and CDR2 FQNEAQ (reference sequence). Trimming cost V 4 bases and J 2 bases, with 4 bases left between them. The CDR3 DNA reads TGTGCCAGCAGCTCAGTCACAGATACGCAGTATTTT. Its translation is CASSSVTDTQYF.

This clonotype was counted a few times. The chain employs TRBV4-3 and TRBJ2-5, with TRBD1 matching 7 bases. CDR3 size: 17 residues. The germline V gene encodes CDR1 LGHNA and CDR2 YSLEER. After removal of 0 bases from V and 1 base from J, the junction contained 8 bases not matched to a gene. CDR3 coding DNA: TGCGCCAGCAGCCAAGATAGGGGACAGACTCCCCAAGAGACCCAGTACTTC. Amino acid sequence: CASSQDRGQTPQETQYF.

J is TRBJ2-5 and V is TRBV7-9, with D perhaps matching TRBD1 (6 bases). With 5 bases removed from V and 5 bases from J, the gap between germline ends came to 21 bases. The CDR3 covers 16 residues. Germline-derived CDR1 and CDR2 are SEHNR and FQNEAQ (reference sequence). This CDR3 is CASSPGGLGHMETQYF. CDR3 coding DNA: TGTGCCAGCAGCCCAGGCGGTTTGGGACATATGGAGACCCAGTACTTC. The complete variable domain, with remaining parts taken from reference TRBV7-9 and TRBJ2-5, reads DTGVSQNPRHKITKRGQNVTFRCDPISEHNRLYWYRQTLGQGPEFLTYFQNEAQLEKSRLLSDRFSAERPKGSFSTLEIQRTEQGDSAMYLCASSPGGLGHMETQYFGPGTRLLVL.

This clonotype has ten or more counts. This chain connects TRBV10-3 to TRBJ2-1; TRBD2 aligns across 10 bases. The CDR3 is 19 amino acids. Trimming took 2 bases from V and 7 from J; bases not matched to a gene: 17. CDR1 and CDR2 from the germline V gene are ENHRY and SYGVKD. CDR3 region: CAISERFSAGGLKLNEQFF. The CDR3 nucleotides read TGTGCCATCAGTGAGCGGTTTTCAGCGGGGGGGCTTAAGCTAAATGAGCAGTTCTTC.

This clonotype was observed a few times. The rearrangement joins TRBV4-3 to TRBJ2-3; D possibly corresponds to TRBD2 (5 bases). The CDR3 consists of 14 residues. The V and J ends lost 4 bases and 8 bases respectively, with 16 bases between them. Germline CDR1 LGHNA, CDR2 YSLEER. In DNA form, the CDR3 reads TGCGCCAGCAGCCCGGACTCCCGACGCGGTACGCAGTATTTT. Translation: CASSPDSRRGTQYF.

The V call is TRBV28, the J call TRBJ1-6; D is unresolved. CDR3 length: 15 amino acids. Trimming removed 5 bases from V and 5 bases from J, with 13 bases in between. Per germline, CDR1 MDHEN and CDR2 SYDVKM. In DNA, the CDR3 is TGTGCCAGCAGTCTTGACCGCAATCATAATTCACCCCTCCACTTT. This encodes CASSLDRNHNSPLHF.

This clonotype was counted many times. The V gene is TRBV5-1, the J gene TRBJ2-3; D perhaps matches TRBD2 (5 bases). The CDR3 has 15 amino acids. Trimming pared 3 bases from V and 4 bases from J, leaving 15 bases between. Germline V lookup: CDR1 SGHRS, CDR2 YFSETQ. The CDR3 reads CASSYIQPGSDTQYF. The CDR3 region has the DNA TGCGCCAGCAGCTATATACAGCCGGGGTCAGATACGCAGTATTTT. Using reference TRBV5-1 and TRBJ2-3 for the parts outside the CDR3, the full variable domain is KAGVTQTPRYLIKTRGQQVTLSCSPISGHRSVSWYQQTPGQGLQFLFEYFSETQRNKGNFPGRFSGRQFSNSRSEMNVSTLELGDSALYLCASSYIQPGSDTQYFGPGTRLTVL.

CDR3 amino acids: CASSGGYLTDTQYF. In DNA form, the CDR3 reads TGTGCCAGCAGCGGCGGATATCTCACAGATACGCAGTATTTT. V is TRBV5-6 and J is TRBJ2-3; no reliable D call. This CDR3 is built from 14 residues. The germline V gene encodes CDR1 SGHDT and CDR2 YYEEEE. Trimming left V 4 bases short and J 2 bases short, with 11 bases between.

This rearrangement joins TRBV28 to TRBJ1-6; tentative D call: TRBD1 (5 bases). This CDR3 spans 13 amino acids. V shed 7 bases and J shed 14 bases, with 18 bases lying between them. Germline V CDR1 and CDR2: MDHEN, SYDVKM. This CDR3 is CASTWGSGWALHF. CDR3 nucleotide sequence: TGTGCCAGCACTTGGGGCTCGGGCTGGGCCCTCCACTTT.

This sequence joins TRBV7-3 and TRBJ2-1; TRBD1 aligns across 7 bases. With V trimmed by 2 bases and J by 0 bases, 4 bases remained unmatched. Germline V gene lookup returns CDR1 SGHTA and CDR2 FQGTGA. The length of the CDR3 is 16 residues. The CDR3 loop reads CASSLQQGSSYNEQFF. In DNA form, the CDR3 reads TGTGCCAGCAGCTTACAACAGGGGAGCTCCTACAATGAGCAGTTCTTC.